The following is a T cell receptor beta chain sequence with its context. The antigen is not known. The protocol was immunoSEQ multiplex PCR, while the TCRdb copy is restricted to in-frame clones and leaves out a portion. Of more than 100,000 clones listed, around nine tenths are singletons. CDR1 is WNHNN and CDR2 is SYGVQD in the germline V gene (reference sequence). The CDR3 is 16 amino acids. The junction had 11 bases not matched to a gene; V was cut back by 4 bases and J by 3 bases. This entry is derived from a study of T cell responses to AZD1222 COVID-19 vaccine. Study-level points and caveats: Spike-specific TCR breadth and depth were elevated following two AZD1222 doses.

This TCR came from an adult in good health. The rearrangement links TRBV10-1 to TRBJ2-7; 8 bases fit TRBD1. The sample was peripheral blood, taken on day 0 of AZD1222 vaccination. CDR3 sequence reads: CASSGGQGKLGYEQYF. CDR3 nucleotides: TGCGCCAGCAGTGGTGGACAGGGAAAATTAGGCTACGAGCAGTACTTC.